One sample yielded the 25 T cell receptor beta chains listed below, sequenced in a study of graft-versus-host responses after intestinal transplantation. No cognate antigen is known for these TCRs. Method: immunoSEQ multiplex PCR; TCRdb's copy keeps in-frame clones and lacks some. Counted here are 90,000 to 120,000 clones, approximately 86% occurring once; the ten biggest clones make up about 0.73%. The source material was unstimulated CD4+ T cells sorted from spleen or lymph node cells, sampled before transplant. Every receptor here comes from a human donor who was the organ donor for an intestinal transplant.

CDR3 residues: CASSFSLPRARSGTEAFF. The CDR3, as DNA: TGTGCCAGCAGTTTTTCCCTCCCCCGGGCAAGGAGCGGCACTGAAGCTTTCTTT. The chain links TRBV28 to TRBJ1-1; no firm D call. This CDR3 is built from 18 residues. The germline V gene has CDR1 MDHEN and CDR2 SYDVKM. V was pared by 3 bases and J by 4 bases, with 24 bases between.

In DNA, the CDR3 is TGTGCCAGCAGTAAAGAGACAGGGGGCACCACTGAAGCTTTCTTT. This codes for CASSKETGGTTEAFF. The chain recombines TRBV2 with TRBJ1-1; 10 bases are a match to TRBD1. The trim removed 5 bases at V and 4 bases at J, leaving 7 bases unmatched. The CDR3 is made up of 15 amino acids. The germline V gene has CDR1 SNHLY and CDR2 FYNNEI.

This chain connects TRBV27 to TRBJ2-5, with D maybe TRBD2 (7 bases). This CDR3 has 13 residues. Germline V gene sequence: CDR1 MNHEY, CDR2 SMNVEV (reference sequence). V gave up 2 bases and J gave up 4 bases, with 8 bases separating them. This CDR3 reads CASSLRGGETQYF. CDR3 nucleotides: TGTGCCAGCAGTTTAAGGGGGGGAGAGACCCAGTACTTC.

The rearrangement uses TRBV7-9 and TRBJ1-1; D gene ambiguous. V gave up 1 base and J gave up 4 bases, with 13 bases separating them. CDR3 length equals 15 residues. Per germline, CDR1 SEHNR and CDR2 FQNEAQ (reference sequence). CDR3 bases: TGTGCCAGCAGCTTAGTTTCTGGGATTGCCACTGAAGCTTTCTTT. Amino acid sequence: CASSLVSGIATEAFF.

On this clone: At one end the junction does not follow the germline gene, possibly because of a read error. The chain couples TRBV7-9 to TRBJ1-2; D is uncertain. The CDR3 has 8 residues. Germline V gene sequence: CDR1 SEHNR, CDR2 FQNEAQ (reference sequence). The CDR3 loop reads CASSPSSF. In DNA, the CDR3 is TGTGCCAGCAGCCCCAGCTCCTTC.

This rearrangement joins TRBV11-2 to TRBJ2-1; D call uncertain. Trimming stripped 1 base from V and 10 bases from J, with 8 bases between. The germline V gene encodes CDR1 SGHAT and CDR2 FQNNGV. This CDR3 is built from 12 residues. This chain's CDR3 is CASSLGSWEQFF. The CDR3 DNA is TGTGCCAGCAGCTTAGGGTCTTGGGAGCAGTTCTTC.

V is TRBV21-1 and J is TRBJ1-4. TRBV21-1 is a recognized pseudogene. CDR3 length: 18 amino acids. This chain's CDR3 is CASSSEAEPHDYNEKLFF. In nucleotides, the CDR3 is TGTGCCAGCAGCTCCGAGGCAGAGCCCCACGATTATAATGAAAAACTGTTTTTT.

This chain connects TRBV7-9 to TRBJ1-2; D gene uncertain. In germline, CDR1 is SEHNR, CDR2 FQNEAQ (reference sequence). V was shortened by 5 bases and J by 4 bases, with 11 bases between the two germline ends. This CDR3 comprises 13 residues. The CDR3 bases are TGTGCCAGCAGCCGCGACGGGCTCTATGGCTACACCTTC. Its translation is CASSRDGLYGYTF.

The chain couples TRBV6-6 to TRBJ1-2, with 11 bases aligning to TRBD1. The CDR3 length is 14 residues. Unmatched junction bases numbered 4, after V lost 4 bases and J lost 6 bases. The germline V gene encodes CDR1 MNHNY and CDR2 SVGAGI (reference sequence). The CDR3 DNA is TGTGCCAGCAGTTTAGGGACAGGGGGTGATGGCTACACCTTC. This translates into CASSLGTGGDGYTF.

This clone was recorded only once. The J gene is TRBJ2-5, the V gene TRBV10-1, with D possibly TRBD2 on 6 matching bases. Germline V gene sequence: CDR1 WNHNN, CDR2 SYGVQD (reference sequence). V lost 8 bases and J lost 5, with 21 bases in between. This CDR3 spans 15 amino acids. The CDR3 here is CASPALALSGETQYF. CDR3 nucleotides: TGCGCCAGCCCTGCCCTAGCGCTCTCTGGGGAGACCCAGTACTTC.

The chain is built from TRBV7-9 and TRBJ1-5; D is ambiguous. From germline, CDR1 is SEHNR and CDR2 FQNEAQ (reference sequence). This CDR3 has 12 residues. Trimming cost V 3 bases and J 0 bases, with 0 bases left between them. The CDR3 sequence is CASSFSNQPQHF. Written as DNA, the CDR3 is TGTGCCAGCAGCTTTAGCAATCAGCCCCAGCATTTT.

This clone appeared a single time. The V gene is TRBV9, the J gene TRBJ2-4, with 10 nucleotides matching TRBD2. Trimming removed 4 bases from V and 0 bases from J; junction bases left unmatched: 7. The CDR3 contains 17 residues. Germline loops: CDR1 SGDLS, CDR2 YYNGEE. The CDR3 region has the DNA TGTGCCAGCAGCCCCTCAGCGGGGGGGGTAGCCAAAAACATTCAGTACTTC. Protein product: CASSPSAGGVAKNIQYF.

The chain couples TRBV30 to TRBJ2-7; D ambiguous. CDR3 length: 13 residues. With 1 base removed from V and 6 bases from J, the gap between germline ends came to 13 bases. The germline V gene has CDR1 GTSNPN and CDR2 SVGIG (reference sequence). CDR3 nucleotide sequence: TGTGCCTGGAGTGCCCGTCCCCCCTTCGAGCAGTACTTC. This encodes CAWSARPPFEQYF.

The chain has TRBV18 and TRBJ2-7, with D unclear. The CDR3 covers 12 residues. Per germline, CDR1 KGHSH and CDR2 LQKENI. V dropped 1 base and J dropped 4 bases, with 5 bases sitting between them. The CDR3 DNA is TGTGCCAGCTCACCACGCCAGTACGAGCAGTACTTC. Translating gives CASSPRQYEQYF.

The CDR3 sequence: CASFGLRGGYTF. For the CDR3, the DNA is TGTGCCAGCTTCGGACTACGGGGTGGCTACACCTTC. This chain uses TRBV28 with TRBJ1-2; D is unresolved. The CDR3 is 12 residues long. Per germline, CDR1 MDHEN and CDR2 SYDVKM. V lost 8 bases to trimming and J lost 7 bases, with 14 bases between them.

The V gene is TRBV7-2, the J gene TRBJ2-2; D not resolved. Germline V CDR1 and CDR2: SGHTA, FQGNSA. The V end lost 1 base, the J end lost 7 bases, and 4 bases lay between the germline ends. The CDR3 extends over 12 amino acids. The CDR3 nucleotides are TGTGCCAGCAGCTTAGATCTCGGGGAGCTGTTTTTT. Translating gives CASSLDLGELFF.

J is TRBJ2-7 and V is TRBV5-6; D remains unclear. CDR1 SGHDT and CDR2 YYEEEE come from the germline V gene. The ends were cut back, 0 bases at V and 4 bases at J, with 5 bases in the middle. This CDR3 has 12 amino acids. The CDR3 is CASSLASYEQYF. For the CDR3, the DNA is TGTGCCAGCAGCTTGGCCAGTTACGAGCAGTACTTC.

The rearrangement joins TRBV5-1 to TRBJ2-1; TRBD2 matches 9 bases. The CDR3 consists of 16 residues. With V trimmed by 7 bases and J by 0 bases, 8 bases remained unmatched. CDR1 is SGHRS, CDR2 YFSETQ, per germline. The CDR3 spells CASGLAGSSSYNEQFF. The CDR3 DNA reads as TGCGCCAGCGGGCTAGCGGGATCCAGCTCCTACAATGAGCAGTTCTTC.

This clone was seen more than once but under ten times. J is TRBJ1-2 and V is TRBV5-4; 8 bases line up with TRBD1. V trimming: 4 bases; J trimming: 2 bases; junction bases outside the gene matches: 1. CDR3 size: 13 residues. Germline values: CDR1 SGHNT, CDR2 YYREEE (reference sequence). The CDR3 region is CASSRDRNYGYTF. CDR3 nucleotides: TGTGCCAGCAGCCGGGACAGGAACTATGGCTACACCTTC.

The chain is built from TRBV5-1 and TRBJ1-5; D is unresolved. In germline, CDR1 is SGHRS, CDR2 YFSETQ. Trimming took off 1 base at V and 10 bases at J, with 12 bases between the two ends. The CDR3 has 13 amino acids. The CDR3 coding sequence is TGCGCCAGCAGCTTGTCGGGGTTCAGCCCCCAGCATTTT. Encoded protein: CASSLSGFSPQHF.

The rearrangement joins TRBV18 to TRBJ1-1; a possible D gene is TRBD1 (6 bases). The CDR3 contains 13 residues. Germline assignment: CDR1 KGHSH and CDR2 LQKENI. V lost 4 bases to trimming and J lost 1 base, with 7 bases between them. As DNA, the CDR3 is TGTGCCAGCTCACGACAGGAGAACACTGAAGCTTTCTTT. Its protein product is CASSRQENTEAFF.

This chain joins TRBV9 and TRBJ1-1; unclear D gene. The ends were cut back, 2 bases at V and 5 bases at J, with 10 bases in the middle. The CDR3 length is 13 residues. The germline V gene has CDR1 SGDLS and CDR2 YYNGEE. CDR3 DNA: TGTGCCAGCAGCGTGCGTGATAAGACTGAAGCTTTCTTT. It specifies CASSVRDKTEAFF.

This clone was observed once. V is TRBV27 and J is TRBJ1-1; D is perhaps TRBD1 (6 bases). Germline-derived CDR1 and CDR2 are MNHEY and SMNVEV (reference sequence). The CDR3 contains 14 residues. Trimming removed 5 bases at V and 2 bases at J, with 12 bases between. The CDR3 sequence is CASSKNRENTEAFF. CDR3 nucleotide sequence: TGTGCCAGCAGTAAAAACAGGGAAAACACTGAAGCTTTCTTT.

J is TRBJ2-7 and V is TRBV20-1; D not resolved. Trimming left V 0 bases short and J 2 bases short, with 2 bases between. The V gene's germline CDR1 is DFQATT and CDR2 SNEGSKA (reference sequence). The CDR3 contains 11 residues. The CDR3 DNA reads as TGCAGTGCTAGAGATCCCTACGAGCAGTACTTC. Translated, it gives CSARDPYEQYF.

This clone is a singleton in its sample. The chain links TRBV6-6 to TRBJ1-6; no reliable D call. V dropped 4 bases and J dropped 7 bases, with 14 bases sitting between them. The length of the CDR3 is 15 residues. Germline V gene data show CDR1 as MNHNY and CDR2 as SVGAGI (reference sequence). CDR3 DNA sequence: TGTGCCAGCAGTTCAGGCCGAAGCAAGAATTCACCCCTCCACTTT. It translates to CASSSGRSKNSPLHF.